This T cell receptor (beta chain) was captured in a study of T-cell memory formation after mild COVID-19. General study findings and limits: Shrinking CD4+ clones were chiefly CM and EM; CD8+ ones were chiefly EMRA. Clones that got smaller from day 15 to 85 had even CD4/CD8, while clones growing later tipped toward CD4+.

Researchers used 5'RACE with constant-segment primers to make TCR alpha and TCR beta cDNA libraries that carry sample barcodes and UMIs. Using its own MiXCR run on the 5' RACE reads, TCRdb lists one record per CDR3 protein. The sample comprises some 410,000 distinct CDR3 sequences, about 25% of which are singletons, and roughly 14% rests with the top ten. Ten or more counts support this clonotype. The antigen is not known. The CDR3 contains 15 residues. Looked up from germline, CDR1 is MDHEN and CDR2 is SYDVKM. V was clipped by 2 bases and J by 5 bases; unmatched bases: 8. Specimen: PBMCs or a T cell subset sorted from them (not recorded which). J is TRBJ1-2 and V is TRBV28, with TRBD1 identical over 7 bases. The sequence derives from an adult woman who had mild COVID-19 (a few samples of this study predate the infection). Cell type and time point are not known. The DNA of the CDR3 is TGTGCCAGCAGTTTAGTGAGGGGGCCGGGGTATGGCTACACCTTC. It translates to CASSLVRGPGYGYTF.